One sample yielded the 23 T cell receptor beta chains listed below, sequenced in a study of cytomegalovirus exposure and HLA in healthy donors. The PCR had 60 Vbeta and 13 Jbeta primers. Assay: immunoSEQ multiplex PCR; the TCRdb copy retains only in-frame clones and omits some. The sample holds 150,000 or so clones, around two thirds seen once. Sequencing was carried out using PBMCs. These receptors were obtained from a woman between 18 and 29 years old in good health and CMV-seronegative.

This clone occurred once. Germline and junction disagree at one end, which may indicate a read error. V and J are TRBV7-9 and TRBJ1-1, with D unclear. The CDR3 is 11 amino acids. Looked up from germline, CDR1 is SEHNR and CDR2 is FQNEAQ (reference sequence). The CDR3: CAGSPYEEAFF. CDR3 coding DNA: TGTGCCGGCAGCCCCTACGAGGAAGCTTTCTTT. Filled out from reference TRBV7-9 and TRBJ1-1, the complete variable domain reads DTGVSQNPRHKITKRGQNVTFRCDPISEHNRLYWYRQTLGQGPEFLTYFQNEAQLEKSRLLSDRFSAERPKGSFSTLEIQRTEQGDSAMYLCAGSPYEEAFFGQGTRLTVV.

The rearrangement uses TRBV6-5 and TRBJ2-5; 7 bases align to TRBD2. Unmatched junction bases numbered 7, after V lost 5 bases and J lost 7 bases. CDR3 length equals 13 residues. From germline, CDR1 is MNHEY and CDR2 SVGAGI. Written as DNA, the CDR3 is TGTGCCAGCAGTACAAGGAGGGAGGGGACCCAGTACTTC. Its translation: CASSTRREGTQYF.

The chain couples TRBV6-5 to TRBJ1-3; 8 bases align to TRBD1. The CDR3 totals 13 residues. Germline V gene data show CDR1 as MNHEY and CDR2 as SVGAGI. The V and J ends lost 10 bases and 9 bases, in that order; junction bases with no gene match: 11. CDR3 sequence (DNA): TGTGCCACCTTGGACAGGGCCCTAGGCACCATATATTTT. This translates into CATLDRALGTIYF.

V usage is TRBV6-5 and J usage is TRBJ2-2; a weak D match, TRBD2 (6 bases). The CDR3 length is 15 residues. V lost 6 bases and J lost 4, with 15 bases in between. Germline loops: CDR1 MNHEY, CDR2 SVGAGI. CDR3 sequence (DNA): TGTGCCAGCAGACAAGGGCGGGGTTCCACCGGGGAGCTGTTTTTT. This translates into CASRQGRGSTGELFF.

The rearrangement links TRBV5-1 to TRBJ1-4; 8 bases match TRBD1. The J segment lost 7 bases and the V segment lost 4 bases, leaving 9 bases of the junction unmatched. This CDR3 has 15 amino acids. In germline, CDR1 is SGHRS, CDR2 YFSETQ. The CDR3: CASSGGQGGVEKLFF. The CDR3 bases are TGCGCCAGCAGCGGTGGACAGGGTGGTGTTGAAAAACTGTTTTTT. The full variable domain, in which reference TRBV5-1 and TRBJ1-4 provide the parts outside the CDR3, is KAGVTQTPRYLIKTRGQQVTLSCSPISGHRSVSWYQQTPGQGLQFLFEYFSETQRNKGNFPGRFSGRQFSNSRSEMNVSTLELGDSALYLCASSGGQGGVEKLFFGSGTQLSVL.

This clone occurred a few times. V and J are TRBV5-5 and TRBJ2-7; perhaps TRBD2 as D (6 bases). The CDR3 has 15 residues. Per germline, CDR1 SGHKS and CDR2 YYEKEE (reference sequence). The V gene lost 4 bases and the J gene lost 1 base, with 15 bases spanning the gap. DNA for the CDR3: TGTGCCAGCAGCCCGGGACTCCCCCGGTCCTACGAGCAGTACGTC. The encoded protein is CASSPGLPRSYEQYV.

This clone was detected only a few times. The CDR3 DNA reads TGTGCCAGCAGTGACGTAGCGGCTAGCACAGATACGCAGTATTTT. It translates to CASSDVAASTDTQYF. This chain links TRBV6-4 with TRBJ2-3, with a weak D call TRBD2 (6 bases). The CDR3 loop spans 15 amino acids. V gave up 2 bases and J gave up 0 bases, with 9 bases separating them. Germline V gene sequence: CDR1 MRHNA, CDR2 SNTAGT.

This clone showed up just a few times. Written as DNA, the CDR3 is TGTGCCATCAGTACCGGGACAGGGCTTAACTATGGCTACACCTTC. This translates into CAISTGTGLNYGYTF. The rearrangement links TRBV10-3 to TRBJ1-2; 9 positions match TRBD1. J was trimmed by 1 base and V by 5 bases; bases with no gene match: 5. The length of the CDR3 is 15 residues. Germline V gene data show CDR1 as ENHRY and CDR2 as SYGVKD.

The J gene is TRBJ2-1, the V gene TRBV11-3, with D maybe TRBD2 (6 bases). The CDR3 totals 13 residues. V was clipped by 4 bases and J by 4 bases, with 8 bases between them. Germline CDR1 SGHNT, CDR2 YENEEA. The CDR3 sequence is CASSSGRYNEQFF. The CDR3 DNA follows: TGTGCCAGCAGCTCCGGGAGATACAATGAGCAGTTCTTC.

The chain is built from TRBV14 and TRBJ1-3, with D perhaps TRBD1 (5 bases). V lost 4 bases and J lost 4, with 8 bases in between. The CDR3 extends over 13 amino acids. Looked up from germline, CDR1 is SGHDN and CDR2 is FVKESK. The CDR3 region is CASSRNRGNTIYF. The CDR3 DNA reads as TGTGCCAGCAGCCGTAACAGGGGAAACACCATATATTTT.

This chain uses TRBV10-3 with TRBJ1-6, with TRBD1 matching 10 bases. The germline V gene has CDR1 ENHRY and CDR2 SYGVKD. With V trimmed by 11 bases and J by 0 bases, 13 bases remained unmatched. The CDR3 has 18 amino acids. The CDR3 protein is CASQEDRGAGSYNSPLHF. The CDR3 nucleotides are TGTGCCTCCCAAGAGGACAGGGGGGCGGGCTCCTATAATTCACCCCTCCACTTT.

The V gene is TRBV2, the J gene TRBJ1-1; unclear D gene. Looked up from germline, CDR1 is SNHLY and CDR2 is FYNNEI. V was trimmed by 7 bases and J by 4 bases, leaving 10 bases between them. This CDR3 spans 12 amino acids. The chain's CDR3 is CASKRGGTEAFF. CDR3 DNA sequence: TGTGCCAGCAAGCGGGGAGGCACTGAAGCTTTCTTT. The full variable domain, in which reference TRBV2 and TRBJ1-1 provide the parts outside the CDR3, is EPEVTQTPSHQVTQMGQEVILRCVPISNHLYFYWYRQILGQKVEFLVSFYNNEISEKSEIFDDQFSVERPDGSNFTLKIRSTKLEDSAMYFCASKRGGTEAFFGQGTRLTVV.

The chain uses TRBV2 and TRBJ2-2, with 7 bases lining up with TRBD1. The CDR3 extends over 15 amino acids. CDR1 is SNHLY and CDR2 is FYNNEI in the germline V gene. After removal of 4 bases from V and 4 bases from J, the junction contained 6 bases not matched to a gene. The CDR3 loop is CASSVDRVATGELFF. The CDR3 coding sequence is TGTGCCAGCAGTGTAGACAGGGTGGCCACCGGGGAGCTGTTTTTT.

This clone was counted only a few times. The rearrangement links TRBV19 to TRBJ1-1; D is possibly TRBD1 (6 bases). This CDR3 comprises 16 residues. V was clipped by 1 base and J by 10 bases, with 22 bases between them. CDR1 and CDR2 from the germline V gene are LNHDA and SQIVND (reference sequence). The CDR3 sequence: CASSIGATGIPTGAFF. The CDR3 bases are TGTGCCAGTAGTATAGGCGCCACAGGGATCCCCACCGGAGCTTTCTTT.

The V gene is TRBV2, the J gene TRBJ2-1; 11 bases are a match to TRBD2. J lost 8 bases, V lost 8 bases, and 11 bases had no gene match. This CDR3 is 15 amino acids long. The germline V gene has CDR1 SNHLY and CDR2 FYNNEI. The CDR3 loop is CASRKLAGVGHEQFF. Written as DNA, the CDR3 is TGTGCCAGCCGGAAACTAGCGGGAGTGGGTCATGAGCAGTTCTTC.

The gene calls are TRBV30 and TRBJ1-1, with D hard to call. The germline CDR1 and CDR2 sequences are GTSNPN and SVGIG (reference sequence). The CDR3 has 11 residues. Trimming removed 2 bases from V and 12 bases from J, with 13 bases in between. Written as DNA, the CDR3 is TGTGCCTGGAGTTGGAACGAGCGGTCTTTCTTT. Its protein product is CAWSWNERSFF.

This clone was seen once. The rearrangement links TRBV18 to TRBJ2-1; TRBD2 aligns across 12 bases. Germline V CDR1 and CDR2: KGHSH, LQKENI. The CDR3 loop spans 13 amino acids. After removal of 0 bases from V and 15 bases from J, the junction contained 3 bases not matched to a gene. The CDR3 here is CASSPPTSGRLFF. The CDR3 DNA reads as TGTGCCAGCTCACCACCGACTAGCGGGAGACTGTTCTTC.

The V and J genes are TRBV13 and TRBJ2-4; 7 nucleotides line up with TRBD1. Germline V lookup: CDR1 PRHDT, CDR2 FYEKMQ (reference sequence). The CDR3 has 13 amino acids. V dropped 5 bases and J dropped 12; count of bases not matched to a gene: 10. The CDR3 nucleotides read TGTGCCAGCAGCCTCCGGGACAGAAGCAGTCAGTACTTC. This sequence encodes CASSLRDRSSQYF.

This chain connects TRBV9 to TRBJ2-3; tentative D call: TRBD2 (6 bases). CDR1 SGDLS and CDR2 YYNGEE come from the germline V gene. Trimming left V 0 bases short and J 2 bases short, with 10 bases between. There are 15 residues in the CDR3. The CDR3: CASSVAPGLTDTQYF. CDR3 sequence (DNA): TGTGCCAGCAGCGTAGCCCCGGGACTCACAGATACGCAGTATTTT.

In its sample, this clone was seen a few times. The chain couples TRBV5-1 to TRBJ2-1, with 13 nucleotides matching TRBD2. Germline CDR1 reads SGHRS; CDR2 reads YFSETQ. CDR3 length: 16 amino acids. V gave up 0 bases and J gave up 9 bases; unmatched junction bases: 6. The CDR3 sequence: CASSLAGTSGKSEQFF. CDR3 bases: TGCGCCAGCAGCTTGGCCGGGACTAGCGGGAAAAGTGAGCAGTTCTTC.

The chain links TRBV27 to TRBJ1-1; 9 bases are shared with TRBD1. J gave up 8 bases and V 3 bases, and 10 bases lay outside the gene matches. CDR3 length equals 15 residues. Germline CDR1 reads MNHEY; CDR2 reads SMNVEV (reference sequence). CDR3 in amino acids: CASSLGDRDAAEAFF. CDR3 DNA sequence: TGTGCCAGCAGTTTGGGGGACAGGGATGCCGCAGAAGCTTTCTTT.

The rearrangement uses TRBV10-3 and TRBJ2-1; 9 positions match TRBD1. CDR1 and CDR2 from the germline V gene are ENHRY and SYGVKD. This CDR3 is 14 amino acids long. Trimming cost V 8 bases and J 8 bases; bases outside gene matches: 10. CDR3: CAIGGQGQSHEQFF. CDR3 in DNA: TGTGCCATCGGGGGACAGGGTCAGTCCCATGAGCAGTTCTTC.

The CDR3 DNA sequence: TGCAGCGTGGGGACTAGCGGGAACGAAGAGACCCAGTACTTC. Residues: CSVGTSGNEETQYF. The V gene is TRBV29-1, the J gene TRBJ2-5; 13 bases match TRBD2. Germline lookup yields CDR1 SQVTM and CDR2 ANQGSEA. Trimming at V came to 6 bases and at J to 3 bases, leaving 4 bases not matched to a gene. This CDR3 is built from 14 residues.